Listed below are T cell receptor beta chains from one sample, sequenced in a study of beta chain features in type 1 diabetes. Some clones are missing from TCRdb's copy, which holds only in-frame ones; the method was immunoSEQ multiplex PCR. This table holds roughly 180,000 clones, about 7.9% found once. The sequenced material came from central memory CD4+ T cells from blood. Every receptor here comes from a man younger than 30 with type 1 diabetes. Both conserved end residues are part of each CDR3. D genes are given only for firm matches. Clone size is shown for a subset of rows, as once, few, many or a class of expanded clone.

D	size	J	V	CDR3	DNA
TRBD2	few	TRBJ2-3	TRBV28	CASSLSGRVGDTQYF	TGTGCCAGCAGTTTAAGCGGGAGGGTGGGAGATACGCAGTATTTT
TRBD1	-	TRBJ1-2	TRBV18	CASSPGTGSHGYTF	TGTGCCAGCTCGCCCGGGACAGGGTCCCATGGCTACACCTTC
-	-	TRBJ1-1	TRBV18	CASSPPSATEAFF	TGTGCCAGCTCACCTCCAAGCGCCACTGAAGCTTTCTTT
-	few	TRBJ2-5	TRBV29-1	CSVVGQQETQYF	TGCAGCGTTGTTGGGCAGCAAGAGACCCAGTACTTC
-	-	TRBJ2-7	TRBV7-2	CASSLLGPRQDEQYF	TGTGCCAGCAGCTTACTGGGACCGAGACAGGACGAGCAGTACTTC
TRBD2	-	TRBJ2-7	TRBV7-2	CASSSQASTSGTTYEQYF	TGTGCCAGCAGCTCCCAAGCCTCTACTAGCGGGACTACCTACGAGCAGTACTTC
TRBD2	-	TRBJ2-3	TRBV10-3	CAISEASSGDTQYF	TGTGCCATCAGTGAGGCGTCTAGCGGGGACACGCAGTATTTT
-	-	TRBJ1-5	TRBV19	CASSITGENQPQHF	TGTGCCAGTAGTATAACCGGAGAAAATCAGCCCCAGCATTTT
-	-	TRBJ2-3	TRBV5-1	CASSQDLRGTGTDTQYF	TGCGCCAGCAGCCAGGATCTCCGGGGGACCGGCACAGATACGCAGTATTTT
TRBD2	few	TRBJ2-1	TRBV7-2	CASSSLAGGYNEQFF	TGTGCCAGCAGCTCCTTAGCGGGGGGATACAATGAGCAGTTCTTC
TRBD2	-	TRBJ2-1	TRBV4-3	CASSQLASGGNEQFF	TGCGCCAGCAGCCAACTAGCTAGCGGGGGCAATGAGCAGTTCTTC
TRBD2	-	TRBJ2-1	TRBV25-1	CASRETGLAGVVEQFF	TGTGCCAGCAGGGAGACGGGACTAGCGGGAGTGGTTGAGCAGTTCTTC
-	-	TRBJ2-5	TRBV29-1	CSVEAGGETQYF	TGCAGCGTTGAAGCAGGGGGGGAGACCCAGTACTTC
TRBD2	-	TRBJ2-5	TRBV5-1	CASSFRGGHQETQYF	TGCGCCAGCAGCTTTCGCGGGGGGCATCAAGAGACCCAGTACTTC
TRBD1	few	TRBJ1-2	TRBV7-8	CASSLRQGPYGYTF	TGTGCCAGCAGCTTAAGACAGGGGCCGTATGGCTACACCTTC
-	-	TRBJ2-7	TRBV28	CASSFPPNGQYF	TGTGCCAGCAGTTTTCCCCCCAACGGGCAGTACTTC
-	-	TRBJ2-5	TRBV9	CASSVDPGAGSETQYF	TGTGCCAGCAGCGTAGATCCGGGAGCGGGCTCGGAGACCCAGTACTTC
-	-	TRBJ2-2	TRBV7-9	CASSLRGSTGELFF	TGTGCCAGCAGTCTACGGGGAAGTACCGGGGAGCTGTTTTTT
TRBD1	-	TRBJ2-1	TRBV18	CASSPPSRGQDEQFF	TGTGCCAGCTCACCACCGTCCAGGGGGCAAGATGAGCAGTTCTTC
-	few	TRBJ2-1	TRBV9	CASSVATGRDEQFF	TGTGCCAGCAGCGTAGCTACAGGCCGGGATGAGCAGTTCTTC
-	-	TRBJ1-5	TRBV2	CASSYDRNSNQPQHF	TGTGCCAGCAGTTATGACAGGAACAGCAATCAGCCCCAGCATTTT
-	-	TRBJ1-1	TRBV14	CASSQSLNTEAFF	TGTGCCAGCAGCCAAAGCCTGAACACTGAAGCTTTCTTT
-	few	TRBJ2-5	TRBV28	CASNREKKETQYF	TGTGCCAGCAATCGAGAAAAAAAAGAGACCCAGTACTTC
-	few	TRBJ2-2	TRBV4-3	CASSQEGGTAGELFF	TGCGCCAGCAGCCAAGAAGGGGGTACCGCCGGGGAGCTGTTTTTT
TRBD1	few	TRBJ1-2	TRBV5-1	CASSLSTGTGEGYTF	TGCGCCAGCAGCTTGTCGACCGGGACAGGGGAAGGCTACACCTTC
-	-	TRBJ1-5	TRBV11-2	CASSLREGWNQPQHF	TGTGCCAGCAGTCTCCGGGAAGGTTGGAATCAGCCCCAGCATTTT
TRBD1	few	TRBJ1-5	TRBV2	CASSEDWTGGQPQHF	TGTGCCAGCAGTGAAGACTGGACAGGGGGTCAGCCCCAGCATTTT
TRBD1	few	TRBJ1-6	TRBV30	CAWSFGQGGSPLHF	TGTGCCTGGAGTTTCGGACAGGGAGGATCACCCCTCCACTTT
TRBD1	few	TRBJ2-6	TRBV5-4	CATMDRAYSGANVLTF	TGTGCCACCATGGACAGGGCATACTCTGGGGCCAACGTCCTGACTTTC
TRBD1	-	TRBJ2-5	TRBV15	CATSRVNRGETQYF	TGTGCCACCAGCAGAGTGAACAGGGGGGAGACCCAGTACTTC
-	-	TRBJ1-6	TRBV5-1	CASNGDANSPLHF	TGCGCCAGCAACGGGGATGCGAATTCACCCCTCCACTTT
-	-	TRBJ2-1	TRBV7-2	CASSLREADNEQFF	TGTGCCAGCAGCTTACGGGAAGCAGACAATGAGCAGTTCTTC
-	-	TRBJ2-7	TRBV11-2	CASSLLQGSTYEQYF	TGTGCCAGCAGCTTATTACAGGGTTCCACCTACGAGCAGTACTTC
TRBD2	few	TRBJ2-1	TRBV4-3	CASSQGASGIGYNEQFF	TGCGCCAGCAGCCAAGGGGCTAGCGGGATCGGGTACAATGAGCAGTTCTTC
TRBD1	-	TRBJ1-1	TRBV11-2	CASSLFDRVTEAFF	TGTGCCAGCAGCTTATTCGACAGGGTCACTGAAGCTTTCTTT
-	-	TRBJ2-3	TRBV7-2	CASSHRRGSADTQYF	TGTGCCAGCAGCCATAGGCGAGGGAGTGCAGATACGCAGTATTTT
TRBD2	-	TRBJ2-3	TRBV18	CASSPPTSGSRDTQYF	TGTGCCAGCTCACCACCAACTAGCGGGAGTAGGGATACGCAGTATTTT
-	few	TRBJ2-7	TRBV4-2	CASSQDLRVLYEQYF	TGTGCCAGCAGCCAAGACCTCAGGGTCCTCTACGAGCAGTACTTC
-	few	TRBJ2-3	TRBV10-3	CAIRAGTGITDTQYF	TGTGCCATCAGGGCAGGGACTGGGATCACAGATACGCAGTATTTT
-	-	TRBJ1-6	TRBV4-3	CASSQGGLSGTDRGSLHF	TGCGCCAGCAGCCAAGGGGGGCTCTCAGGGACGGACCGCGGGTCCCTCCACTTT
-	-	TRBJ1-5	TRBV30	CAWSPQWGGNQPQHF	TGTGCCTGGAGTCCGCAATGGGGGGGCAATCAGCCCCAGCATTTT
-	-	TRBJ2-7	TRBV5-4	CATAAGQSYEQYF	TGTGCTACCGCTGCCGGACAGTCCTACGAGCAGTACTTC
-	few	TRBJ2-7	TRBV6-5	CASSSTGSYEQYF	TGTGCCAGCAGCTCGACAGGATCCTACGAGCAGTACTTC
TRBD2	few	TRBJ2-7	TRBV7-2	CASSFGLASEQYF	TGTGCCAGCAGCTTCGGACTAGCGAGTGAGCAGTACTTC
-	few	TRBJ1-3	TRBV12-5	CASGFGSLGNTIYF	TGTGCTAGTGGTTTCGGGTCGTTGGGAAACACCATATATTTT
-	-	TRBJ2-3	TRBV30	CAWSVLANPSTDTQYF	TGTGCCTGGAGTGTACTCGCGAACCCTAGCACAGATACGCAGTATTTT
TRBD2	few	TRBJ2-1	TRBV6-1	CASSERASGHNEQFF	TGTGCCAGCAGTGAAAGGGCTAGCGGTCACAATGAGCAGTTCTTC
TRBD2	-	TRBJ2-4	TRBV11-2	CASSLSGRVRNIQYF	TGTGCCAGCAGCTTAAGCGGGAGAGTTAGAAACATTCAGTACTTC
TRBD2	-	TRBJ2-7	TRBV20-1	CSVAGDYEQYF	TGCAGTGTAGCGGGAGACTACGAGCAGTACTTC
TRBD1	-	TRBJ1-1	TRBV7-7	CASSCPQGGTEAFF	TGTGCCAGCAGTTGCCCCCAGGGGGGCACTGAAGCTTTCTTT
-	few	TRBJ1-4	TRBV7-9	CASSLRQYNEKLFF	TGTGCCAGCAGCTTACGACAGTATAATGAAAAACTGTTTTTT
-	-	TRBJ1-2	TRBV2	CASSEAQYRDTF	TGTGCCAGCAGTGAAGCGCAGTACAGGGACACCTTC
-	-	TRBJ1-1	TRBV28	CASSLPMLGPEAFF	TGTGCCAGCAGTCTCCCCATGCTTGGCCCCGAAGCTTTCTTT
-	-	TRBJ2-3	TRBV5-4	CASSLDTDTQYF	TGTGCCAGCAGCCTAGACACAGATACGCAGTATTTT
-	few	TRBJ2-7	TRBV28	CASSLSGKYEQYF	TGTGCCAGCAGTTTGTCGGGGAAGTACGAGCAGTACTTC
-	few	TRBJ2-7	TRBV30	CAWSVRRPMEGEQYF	TGTGCCTGGAGTGTACGTAGGCCAATGGAGGGGGAGCAGTACTTC
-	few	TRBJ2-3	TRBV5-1	CASSIQGGIADTQYF	TGCGCCAGCAGCATACAGGGGGGGATTGCAGATACGCAGTATTTT